The following is a T cell receptor (beta chain) sequence with its context. PCR involved 60 Vbeta and 13 Jbeta primers. Produced via immunoSEQ multiplex PCR; TCRdb's table is partial and in-frame only. The sample shows about 160,000 clones, over 60% of them seen only once. This entry is derived from a study of cytomegalovirus exposure and HLA in healthy donors. The J segment lost 7 bases and the V segment lost 0 bases, leaving 3 bases of the junction unmatched. The CDR3 runs to 14 residues. Germline lookup yields CDR1 SGHVS and CDR2 FQNEAQ. The sample taken for sequencing was PBMCs. This sequence was found in a man aged 35 to 55 in good health and CMV-seropositive. The V gene is TRBV7-8, the J gene TRBJ2-5; 9 bases are a match to TRBD1. The CDR3 sequence is CASSLAGQGGTQYF. In DNA form, the CDR3 reads TGTGCCAGCAGCTTAGCGGGACAGGGAGGGACCCAGTACTTC.